Listed below are T cell receptor beta chains from one sample, sequenced in a study of blood T cell repertoires in COVID-19. Using immunoSEQ multiplex PCR, the repertoire was profiled, and TCRdb retains in-frame clones only, with some absent. The repertoire holds about 170,000 clones, with around 83% as singletons. Sequencing was performed on PBMCs or T cells enriched from blood (not recorded which). All receptors come from a woman in her fifties or sixties in a cohort exposed to, infected with or recovered from COVID-19 (not recorded which). Each CDR3 is given with its conserved first and last residue. A D gene is named only where the DNA matches it firmly. Not all rows give a size; the values are once, few, many and, for expanded clones, a class.

J,V,size,D,CDR3,DNA
TRBJ2-5,TRBV27,NA,TRBD2,CASSLSIRLAGAQETQYF,TGTGCCAGCAGTTTATCGATCCGACTAGCGGGGGCCCAAGAGACCCAGTACTTC
TRBJ2-3,TRBV9,NA,TRBD2,CASSVASGRGGPGDTQYF,TGTGCCAGCAGCGTAGCAAGCGGGCGGGGGGGCCCCGGAGATACGCAGTATTTT
TRBJ2-7,TRBV27,NA,TRBD2,CASSRTSGRASYEQYF,TGTGCCAGCAGTCGGACTAGCGGGAGGGCCTCCTACGAGCAGTACTTC
TRBJ1-3,TRBV7-9,NA,NA,CASSWIGAENTIYF,TGTGCCAGCAGCTGGATAGGAGCCGAAAACACCATATATTTT
TRBJ1-5,TRBV2,NA,NA,CASSGGRGNQPQHF,TGTGCCAGCAGTGGCGGGAGGGGCAATCAGCCCCAGCATTTT
TRBJ1-5,TRBV27,NA,NA,CASRPAGILNQPQHF,TGTGCCAGCCGACCCGCAGGAATCCTGAATCAGCCCCAGCATTTT
TRBJ2-3,TRBV29-1,NA,NA,CSVRGRGDTQYF,TGCAGCGTTAGGGGTAGGGGCGATACGCAGTATTTT
TRBJ2-3,TRBV7-6,few,TRBD1,CASSFTGASTDTQYF,TGTGCCAGCAGCTTTACAGGGGCTAGCACAGATACGCAGTATTTT
TRBJ2-2,TRBV6-1,NA,TRBD1,CASSDGTGWNTGELFF,TGTGCCAGCAGTGACGGGACAGGGTGGAACACCGGGGAGCTGTTTTTT
TRBJ2-6,TRBV7-8,NA,TRBD1,CASSLGGGTGRSGANVLTF,TGTGCCAGCAGCTTAGGGGGTGGGACAGGTCGCTCTGGGGCCAACGTCCTGACTTTC
TRBJ1-1,TRBV10-3,NA,TRBD1,CAITDRGMNTEAFF,TGTGCCATTACGGACAGGGGGATGAACACTGAAGCTTTCTTT
TRBJ2-3,TRBV27,NA,NA,CASSFGRENTQYF,TGTGCCAGCAGTTTTGGTAGAGAAAATACGCAGTATTTT
TRBJ2-3,TRBV4-3,NA,NA,CASSLSRGSTDTQYF,TGCGCCAGCAGCCTTTCTAGGGGAAGCACAGATACGCAGTATTTT
TRBJ1-1,TRBV18,NA,TRBD1,CASSLRGTGGENTEAFF,TGTGCCAGCTCCCTCAGAGGGACAGGGGGCGAGAACACTGAAGCTTTCTTT
TRBJ2-2,TRBV7-6,NA,TRBD1,CASSSQTGGVYTGELFF,TGTGCCAGCAGCTCCCAGACAGGGGGGGTATACACCGGGGAGCTGTTTTTT
TRBJ1-2,TRBV12-3/TRBV12-4,NA,TRBD1,CASSEGTAYGYTF,TGTGCCAGCAGCGAGGGGACAGCCTATGGCTACACCTTC
TRBJ2-2,TRBV10-3,once,TRBD1,CAITRQGNTNTGELFF,TGTGCCATCACTCGACAGGGGAATACGAACACCGGGGAGCTGTTTTTT
TRBJ1-2,TRBV29-1,NA,NA,CSVEGRVRDGYTF,TGCAGCGTTGAAGGTAGAGTTCGGGATGGCTACACCTTC
TRBJ2-7,TRBV20-1,few,NA,CSAGMGAEQYF,TGCAGTGCAGGCATGGGGGCCGAGCAGTACTTC
TRBJ1-1,TRBV14,NA,NA,CASSQEPSRGNTEAFF,TGTGCCAGCAGCCAAGAACCCAGCAGGGGGAACACTGAAGCTTTCTTT
TRBJ2-7,TRBV19,NA,NA,CASSPWDTLHEQYF,TGTGCCAGTAGTCCTTGGGACACGTTACACGAGCAGTACTTC
TRBJ2-7,TRBV5-1,many,TRBD2,CASSSTPAGGTYEQYF,TGCGCCAGCAGCTCCACCCCCGCGGGAGGGACCTACGAGCAGTACTTC
TRBJ2-1,TRBV10-2,NA,TRBD2,CASSVSRLAGGPLAFNEQFF,TGCGCCAGCAGTGTCTCCAGACTAGCGGGGGGGCCCTTGGCGTTCAATGAGCAGTTCTTC
TRBJ2-5,TRBV10-3,NA,TRBD1,CAISSRTGAETQYF,TGTGCCATCAGTTCCCGGACAGGGGCCGAGACCCAGTACTTC
TRBJ2-3,TRBV28,NA,NA,CASSLTYTQYF,TGTGCCAGCAGTTTAACATATACGCAGTATTTT
TRBJ2-5,TRBV19,NA,NA,CASSIGAAQETQYF,TGTGCCAGTAGTATAGGGGCAGCACAAGAGACCCAGTACTTC
TRBJ2-1,TRBV4-1,NA,NA,CASSQDQGGWNEQFF,TGCGCCAGCAGCCAAGATCAAGGAGGGTGGAATGAGCAGTTCTTC